The 7 T cell receptor beta chains below all came from one sample that was sequenced in a study of CD8 T cells in ankylosing spondylitis. Each CDR3 protein gets one entry after TCRdb re-called the 5' RACE reads with MiXCR. Of approximately 220,000 distinct CDR3 sequences listed, about 10% are singletons. The sequencing input was blood, either unsorted or a sorted T cell fraction (not recorded which). These receptors all stem from a male donor with ankylosing spondylitis or in good health (not recorded which).

This clonotype came up many times. This chain joins TRBV20-1 and TRBJ1-2; 7 bases are a match to TRBD1. The CDR3 spans 15 residues. From germline, CDR1 is DFQATT and CDR2 SNEGSKA (reference sequence). V dropped 3 bases and J dropped 8; count of bases not matched to a gene: 15. The CDR3 is CSASQPGQSFGGYTF. The DNA of the CDR3 is TGCAGTGCTAGTCAGCCGGGACAGTCATTTGGGGGCTACACCTTC.

This clonotype has a count of ten or more. The chain has TRBV19 and TRBJ1-2, with D unclear. V was cut by 7 bases and J by 4 bases, with 13 bases left in between. Germline CDR1 and CDR2: LNHDA and SQIVND (reference sequence). The CDR3 is 13 residues long. DNA for the CDR3: TGTGCCAGTAATGGACCCGAGGGCTATGGCTACACCTTC. This sequence encodes CASNGPEGYGYTF.

This clonotype came up many times. The chain couples TRBV24-1 to TRBJ2-1, with 7 bases fitting TRBD2. Germline CDR1 is KGHDR and CDR2 is SFDVKD. This CDR3 comprises 13 residues. The V and J ends lost 5 bases and 8 bases, in that order; junction bases with no gene match: 5. The CDR3 spells CATSGGGSDEQFF. The CDR3, as DNA: TGTGCCACCAGTGGGGGAGGGAGCGATGAGCAGTTCTTC.

This clonotype occurred a few times. This chain uses TRBV7-2 with TRBJ2-1; 12 nucleotides agree with TRBD1. CDR1 and CDR2 from the germline V gene are SGHTA and FQGNSA. Unmatched junction bases numbered 17, after V lost 6 bases and J lost 14 bases. The CDR3 sequence is 16 residues long. CDR3 sequence: CASRAGTGGTSDEKFF. CDR3 coding DNA: TGTGCCAGCAGGGCCGGGACAGGGGGCACCTCCGATGAAAAGTTCTTC.

This clonotype occurred many times. The chain joins TRBV10-3 to TRBJ1-6; perhaps TRBD1 as D (5 bases). This CDR3 contains 16 residues. Germline V gene lookup returns CDR1 ENHRY and CDR2 SYGVKD. The V and J ends lost 0 bases and 7 bases respectively, with 13 bases between them. CDR3 in DNA: TGTGCCATCAGTGAGTCGCCAGGGAAGACGAATTCACCCCTCCACTTT. Its protein product is CAISESPGKTNSPLHF.

V is TRBV3-1 and J is TRBJ2-3; TRBD2 might be the D (6 bases). Germline assignment: CDR1 LGHDT and CDR2 YNNKEL (reference sequence). Trimming took off 1 base at V and 3 bases at J, with 8 bases between the two ends. CDR3 length: 14 amino acids. The CDR3 sequence is CASSQGTITDTQYF. CDR3 DNA: TGTGCCAGCAGCCAAGGGACTATTACAGATACGCAGTATTTT.

This clonotype was seen repeatedly, ten times or more. The V call is TRBV24-1, the J call TRBJ2-3; 8 bases are shared with TRBD2. From germline, CDR1 is KGHDR and CDR2 SFDVKD. Trimming took 7 bases from V and 5 from J; bases not matched to a gene: 16. The CDR3 covers 17 residues. The CDR3 reads CATSDSPGLVVGDTQYF. CDR3 DNA sequence: TGTGCCACCAGCGACTCTCCGGGACTAGTGGTTGGAGATACGCAGTATTTT.